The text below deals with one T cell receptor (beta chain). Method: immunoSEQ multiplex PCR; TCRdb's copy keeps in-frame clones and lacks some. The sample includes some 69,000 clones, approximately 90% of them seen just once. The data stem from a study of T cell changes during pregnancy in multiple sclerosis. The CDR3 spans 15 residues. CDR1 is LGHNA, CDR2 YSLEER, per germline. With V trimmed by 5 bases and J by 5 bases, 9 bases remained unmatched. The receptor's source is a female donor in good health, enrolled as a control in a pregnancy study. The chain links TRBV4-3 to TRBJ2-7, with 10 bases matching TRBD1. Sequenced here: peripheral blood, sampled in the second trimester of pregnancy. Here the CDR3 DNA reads TGCGCCAGCAGCTTGGGACAGGGGATCGACGACGAGCAGTACTTC. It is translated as CASSLGQGIDDEQYF.